This TCR beta chain was sequenced for a study of blood T cell repertoires in COVID-19 (dated by TCRdb to the early 2020s). Regarding the research as a whole: The collaborator samples originated in the United States, Italy and Spain and spanned the acute and convalescent phases of COVID-19. The prospective study material was composed of cDNA or gDNA derived from T cells, B-cell-depleted T cells, or PBMCs. The dataset comprised deeply sampled blood TCRbeta repertoires from subjects exposed to, actively infected with, or recovered from COVID-19. A freely available public database, intended as a resource for researchers studying the immune response to SARS-CoV-2, is where the repertoires were released. Samples came from the ongoing ImmuneRACE study (first 160 participants) plus 1,254 subjects from 6 global collaborators. The sample metadata nearly always contained a de-identified subject ID, COVID-19 status, age in years and sex. Where available, HLA class I and class II types were obtained from metadata supplied by the sample provider rather than from assay-based typing. Paper-wide results and their limitations: How much clinical and demographic metadata was included differed by source and by participant, and the metadata was provided uncurated.

Notes on this clone: The target of this receptor is not known. Base quality data are lacking; no much larger clone is found one base away.

V and J are trimmed by 1 base and 4 bases, and the gene matches miss 12 bases of the junction. Counted from cysteine to phenylalanine, this CDR3 has 17 amino acids. The only DNA kept is the CDR3, 51 bases in frame from the first base. The germline V gene encodes CDR1 SGHRS and CDR2 YFSETQ. Each collaborating institution followed its own protocols to collect whole blood in K2EDTA tubes. For TCRbeta analysis, collaborator samples were shipped as frozen whole blood, as isolated PBMCs, or as DNA extracted from either sample type. TCRbeta CDR3 regions were amplified from genomic DNA using the immunoSEQ Assay, a bias-controlled multiplex PCR. The study's own analysis went as follows. The number of nucleated cells in each sample was estimated from the amplification of reference gene primers within the assay. Sequence reads were collapsed and filtered to measure the absolute abundance of every unique TCRbeta CDR3 rearrangement. Productive Simpson clonality was computed per sample as the square root of Simpson's diversity index over productive rearrangements. Drawn from immuneACCESS, this table holds only the in-frame rearrangements with V and J called that TCRdb kept. Clones are partly lost; checked studies trace under half to an unresolved V gene and leave the rest unexplained. V, J and clone size are those of that table, while D and trimming were read from the DNA. This sample is represented by about 200,000 clones; 70% to 90% of them were singletons. Almost 5% of the sample rests with the top ten.

Recombination linked TRBV5-1 to TRBJ2-3; 7 bases in between match TRBD2. This sequence originates from a woman at least 80 years old with acute or convalescent COVID-19. Specimen: peripheral blood. The CDR3 here reads CASSLPLAGGRADTQYF. The DNA sequence is TGCGCCAGCAGCTTGCCCTTAGCGGGTGGAAGGGCAGATACGCAGTATTTT.